This TCR beta chain appears in the sequencing data of a study of blood T cell repertoires in COVID-19. This CDR3 is built from 14 residues. V shed 7 bases and J 0 bases; nucleotides not matched to a gene: 3. The germline V gene encodes CDR1 MDHEN and CDR2 SYDVKM. In the original processing: For nucleated cells, counts were estimated from reference gene primer amplification. Sequencing used immunoSEQ multiplex PCR; TCRdb keeps in-frame clones, though not all of them. The D gene and trimming were derived from the DNA, and the V and J assignments and clone size from that table. The sample holds roughly 570,000 clones, roughly nine tenths seen once.

Specimen: peripheral blood. This chain uses TRBV28 with TRBJ1-2, with 9 nucleotides matching TRBD1. This TCR came from a woman aged 45-60 years with COVID-19, enrolled during active disease. The CDR3 nucleotides read TGTGCCAGCATTCGGACAGGGGCTAACTATGGCTACACCTTC. This encodes CASIRTGANYGYTF.